This entry is about one T cell receptor beta chain. What it recognizes is unknown. This sample is drawn from a study of cytomegalovirus exposure and HLA in healthy donors. Whole-study findings and limits: Generally TCR sequences proved uncommon, though certain public TCRs appeared in numerous donors. Both high specificity and high sensitivity reportedly marked the classifier's diagnosis of cytomegalovirus status. Some TCR beta chains (roughly 160 of them) were listed as cytomegalovirus-associated. TCR clusters originating in the first cohort tended to co-occur in the 120 validation repertoires, according to a later analysis.

Sequencing used immunoSEQ multiplex PCR; TCRdb keeps in-frame clones, though not all of them. Of 300,000 to 350,000 clones listed, approximately 85% are singletons. The CDR3 is 12 residues long. Germline CDR1 and CDR2: MNHEY and SMNVEV (reference sequence). V was trimmed by 8 bases and J by 14 bases, leaving 18 bases between them. This clonotype originated in a man aged 25-40 years in good health and CMV-seronegative. Sequencing used PBMCs. This chain connects TRBV27 to TRBJ1-4; D not certain. The CDR3 nucleotides read TGTGCCAGCTTTAGGCAGGTGAATTTTCTGTTTTTT. Protein: CASFRQVNFLFF.